This TCR beta chain was found in a study of CD4 and CD8 cells across lung adenocarcinoma regions. Donors had localized lung adenocarcinoma, a non-small cell lung cancer. TCRdb itself ran the PCR reads through MiXCR, one entry per CDR3 protein. The data contain over 15,000 distinct CDR3 sequences, 46% of them singletons. Note on this clonotype: One end of the junction fails to match germline, which may point to a read error.

This CDR3 region has 15 residues. Germline V gene lookup returns CDR1 MNHNS and CDR2 SASEGT. This sequence originates from a male donor with lung adenocarcinoma. The CD4 and CD8 labels of this study may be unreliable. The chain is built from TRBV6-1 and TRBJ2-3, with 7 bases that match TRBD1. The source material was CD4+ T cells from the margin of a lung tumor. CDR3 sequence: CASSQGEGHKDMQYF. The CDR3 nucleotides are TGTGCCAGCAGTCAGGGGGAAGGGCACAAAGATATGCAGTACTTT.